This T cell receptor beta chain was sequenced in a study of identical twins. Trimming removed 8 bases from V and 2 bases from J, with 29 bases in between. The CDR3 consists of 18 residues. One entry per CDR3 protein, called by TCRdb with MiXCR from the 5' RACE reads. Of a few hundred thousand distinct CDR3 sequences detected, 9.5% appear once; the ten largest clones hold roughly 7%. These data were likewise used in another study, on yellow fever vaccine responses in identical twins.

Sequencing used CD8+ T cells sorted from blood. The receptor was derived from a young woman in good health. The rearrangement joins TRBV5-3 to TRBJ2-7; D is perhaps TRBD1 (7 bases). TRBV5-3 is filed as an ORF, its function uncertain. The CDR3: CARGPGTLDREVPYEQYF. Here the CDR3 DNA reads TGTGCCAGGGGCCCCGGGACCCTTGACAGGGAGGTACCCTACGAGCAGTACTTC.